The T cell receptor (beta chain) described here comes from a study of shared clonotypes between healthy human individuals (dated by TCRdb to 2020 to 2021). Regarding the complete study: A couple of women and three men aged 18 to 49 years were included in the cohort. For each donor, three plates each were used for CD4 naive and CD4 memory, two plates were used for CD8 naive, and one plate was used for CD8 memory. To estimate repertoire size and how much clonotype sharing occurs between individuals, the study deeply sequenced the blood TCR repertoires of roughly 5 healthy adults. To increase sequencing depth and limit assay-specific biases, TCR repertoire library preparation and sequencing were carried out by different laboratories using diverse techniques. Per donor, leukapheresis produced somewhere between about 0.94 and 9 billion PBMCs.

The CDR3 starts with the cysteine, ends with the phenylalanine, and has 14 residues. The DNA shown is the 42-base CDR3, in frame from base 1. Using the deep immunoSEQ assay, TCR CDR3 regions were amplified from genomic DNA by multiplex PCR. Extracted genomic DNA from each cell subset was spread evenly across all wells of several immunoSEQ 96-well plates, with each plate serving as a replicate. Each replicate PCR for sorted subsets received 150 to 250 ng genomic DNA, equal to 28,000 or so T cell genomes. Purified libraries were measured with a Qubit 3.0 fluorometer, size-checked on a Bioanalyzer 2100, and measured again with the KAPA Library Quantification kit. Every immunoSEQ 96-well plate was sequenced on a separate single-read 150-cycle Illumina NextSeq 550 flow cell. For the original study's pipeline: The immunoSEQ output contained only junctional sequences without quality scores, so filtering could not match that applied to full-length reads. Sequences were annotated with PyIR, a Python wrapper for IgBLAST v1.9, and V/J genes and CDR3 were assigned using IMGT germline references. Reads were filtered out if the reads had weak V/J assignments (E-value above 1e-6), no CDR3, stop codons, out-of-frame junctions, or ambiguous translated residues. V3J clonotypes were defined as sequences sharing the same inferred V gene, J gene, and CDR3 amino acid sequence. Percentage overlap between repertoires was computed as shared unique clonotypes divided by the size of the smaller repertoire. Repertoire richness was assessed with RTK rarefaction, the Chao1 estimator, and Recon v2.1 estimates of unobserved clonotypes. Generation probabilities were computed with OLGA for all TCRbeta clonotypes obtained by the gDNA method from several donors. TCRdb limited this immuneACCESS table to in-frame rearrangements with V and J called. A share of clones is missing; checked studies link under half to unresolved V genes, and the rest is unexplained. Clone size and the V and J calls come from that table; the DNA yielded D and trimming. This sample holds hundreds of thousands of clones; about 98% were observed only once. 0.25% to 0.35% of the sample is in the top ten clones.

CD8 naive samples consisted of CD45RO-negative cells that were positively selected for CCR7, yielding a CD45RA+CCR7+ population without TemRA cells. Healthy HIV-negative adults with no recently reported acute infections or vaccinations were included as donors. All donors were Caucasian adults living in Nashville, Tennessee, USA. Blood was collected by leukapheresis, and PBMCs were isolated by Ficoll-Histopaque density gradient centrifugation and then cryopreserved in liquid nitrogen vapor phase. Analytical flow cytometry was used to check the purity and quantity of every magnetically sorted T cell population. Genomic DNA was isolated from each sorted fraction and quantified by UV absorbance on a Nanodrop 2000c. Findings and caveats that apply to the study as a whole: Higher generation probabilities were observed for clonotypes shared by all four sorted-subset donors than for non-shared clonotypes. Rarefaction of sorted-subset datasets indicated incomplete sequencing despite the large sequencing depth. Because the study included only a small number of donors, the genetic and exposure-history diversity represented was limited. Sampling was restricted to blood, and TCR repertoires in tissue are likely to differ from TCR repertoires in blood. Pairwise subsampling led to the expectation that sequencing depth would affect the degree of clonotype sharing among donors. Around 5% of naive CD4, 3.5% of naive CD8, approximately 2.2% of memory CD4, and 0.35% to 0.4% of memory CD8 clonotypes were shared across a few donors. Naive subsets generally had larger estimated clonotype richness than memory subsets did.

This clone was counted a single time. It has no known antigen specificity. Base qualities were left out, and no much larger clone turns up one base away. The TCR was taken from a man aged 30 to 39 in good health. Sequencing was done on a sample of naive CD8+ T cells sorted from blood. The cell subset or site label, as the study defines it: CD45RA+CCR7+. The sequence links TRBV21-1 to TRBJ1-3; TRBD1 is taken as the D call from the table, unchecked against the DNA. TRBV21-1 is a pseudogene locus. In nucleotide form, the sequence is TGTGCCAGCAGCAAAGGGGCTGCCGGGACAGGGGCTGATTTT. Translation gives CASSKGAAGTGADF.